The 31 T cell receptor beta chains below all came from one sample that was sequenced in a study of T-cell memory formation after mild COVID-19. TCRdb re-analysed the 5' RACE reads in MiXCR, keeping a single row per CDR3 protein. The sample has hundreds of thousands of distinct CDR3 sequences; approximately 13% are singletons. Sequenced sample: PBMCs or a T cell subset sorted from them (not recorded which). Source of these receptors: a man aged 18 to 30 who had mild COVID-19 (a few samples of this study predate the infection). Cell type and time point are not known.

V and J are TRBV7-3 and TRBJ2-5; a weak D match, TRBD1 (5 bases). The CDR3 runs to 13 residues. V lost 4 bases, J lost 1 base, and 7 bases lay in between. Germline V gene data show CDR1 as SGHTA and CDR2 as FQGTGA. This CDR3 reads CASSSTAQETQYF. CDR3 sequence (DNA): TGTGCCAGCAGCTCGACAGCCCAAGAGACCCAGTACTTC. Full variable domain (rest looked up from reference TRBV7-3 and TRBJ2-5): GAGVSQTPSNKVTEKGKYVELRCDPISGHTALYWYRQSLGQGPEFLIYFQGTGAADDSGLPNDRFFAVRPEGSVSTLKIQRTERGDSAVYLCASSSTAQETQYFGPGTRLLVL.

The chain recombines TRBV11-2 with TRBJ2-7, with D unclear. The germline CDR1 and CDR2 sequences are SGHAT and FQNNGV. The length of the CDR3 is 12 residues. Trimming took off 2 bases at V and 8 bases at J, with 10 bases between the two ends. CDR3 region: CASSLMSPQQYF. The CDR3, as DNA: TGTGCCAGCAGCTTAATGTCACCCCAGCAGTACTTC.

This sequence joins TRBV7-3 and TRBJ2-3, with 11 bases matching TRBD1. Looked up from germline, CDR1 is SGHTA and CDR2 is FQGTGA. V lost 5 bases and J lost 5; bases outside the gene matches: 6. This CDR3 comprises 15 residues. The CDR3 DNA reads TGTGCCAGCAGCCCGCCGGGACAGGGGGGAGATACGCAGTATTTT. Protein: CASSPPGQGGDTQYF.

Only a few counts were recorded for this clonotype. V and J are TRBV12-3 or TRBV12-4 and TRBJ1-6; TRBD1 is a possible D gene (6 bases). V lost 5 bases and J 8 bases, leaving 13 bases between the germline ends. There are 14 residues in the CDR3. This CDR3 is CASSLDSQDSPLHF. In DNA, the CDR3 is TGTGCCAGCAGTCTGGACAGCCAGGATTCACCCCTCCACTTT.

CDR3 bases: TGTGCCAGCAGCCCGCCGGGACAGTTGAATTCACCCCTCCACTTT. Its protein product is CASSPPGQLNSPLHF. The chain recombines TRBV7-8 with TRBJ1-6, with TRBD1 identical over 7 bases. CDR1 and CDR2 (germline): SGHVS, FQNEAQ. Trimming took 5 bases from V and 7 from J; bases not matched to a gene: 8. This CDR3 region has 15 residues.

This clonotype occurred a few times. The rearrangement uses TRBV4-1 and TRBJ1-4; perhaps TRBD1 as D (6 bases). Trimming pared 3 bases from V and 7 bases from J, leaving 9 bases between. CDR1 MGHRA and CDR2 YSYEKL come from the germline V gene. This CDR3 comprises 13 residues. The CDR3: CASSHIRGEKLFF. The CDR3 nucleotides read TGCGCCAGCAGCCACATCAGGGGTGAAAAACTGTTTTTT.

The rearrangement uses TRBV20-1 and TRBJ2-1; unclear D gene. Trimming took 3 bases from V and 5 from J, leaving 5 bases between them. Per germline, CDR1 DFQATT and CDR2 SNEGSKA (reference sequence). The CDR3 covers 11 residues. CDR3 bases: TGCAGTGCTAGTACCCACAATGAGCAGTTCTTC. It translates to CSASTHNEQFF.

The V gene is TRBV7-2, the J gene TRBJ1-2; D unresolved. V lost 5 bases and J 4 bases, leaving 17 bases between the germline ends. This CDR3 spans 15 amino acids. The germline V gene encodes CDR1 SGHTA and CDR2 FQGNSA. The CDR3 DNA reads TGTGCCAGCAGCACCCTGGGCCCGGGGAGCTATGGCTACACCTTC. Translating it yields CASSTLGPGSYGYTF. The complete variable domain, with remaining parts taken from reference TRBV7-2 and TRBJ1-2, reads GAGVSQSPSNKVTEKGKDVELRCDPISGHTALYWYRQSLGQGLEFLIYFQGNSAPDKSGLPSDRFSAERTGGSVSTLTIQRTQQEDSAVYLCASSTLGPGSYGYTFGSGTRLTVV.

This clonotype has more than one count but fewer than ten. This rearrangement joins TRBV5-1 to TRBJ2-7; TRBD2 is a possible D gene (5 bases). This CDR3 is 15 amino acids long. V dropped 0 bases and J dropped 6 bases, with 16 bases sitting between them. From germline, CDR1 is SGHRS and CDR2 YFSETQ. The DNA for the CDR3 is TGCGCCAGCAGCTTGGTGGGCAGAGTTGGGAGCGAGCAGTACTTC. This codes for CASSLVGRVGSEQYF.

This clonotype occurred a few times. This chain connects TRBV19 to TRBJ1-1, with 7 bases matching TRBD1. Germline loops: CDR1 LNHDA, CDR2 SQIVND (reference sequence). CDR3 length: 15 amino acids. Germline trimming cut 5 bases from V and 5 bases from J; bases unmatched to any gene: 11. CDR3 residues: CASSYGVTGNTEAFF. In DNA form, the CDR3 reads TGTGCCAGTAGTTACGGCGTGACAGGGAATACTGAAGCTTTCTTT.

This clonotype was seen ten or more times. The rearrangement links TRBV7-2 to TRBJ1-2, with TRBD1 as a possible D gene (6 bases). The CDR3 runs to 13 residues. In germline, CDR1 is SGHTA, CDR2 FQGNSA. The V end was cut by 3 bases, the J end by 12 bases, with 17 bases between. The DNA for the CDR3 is TGTGCCAGCAGCTTCCCCCAGGGGACCCTTGACACCTTC. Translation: CASSFPQGTLDTF.

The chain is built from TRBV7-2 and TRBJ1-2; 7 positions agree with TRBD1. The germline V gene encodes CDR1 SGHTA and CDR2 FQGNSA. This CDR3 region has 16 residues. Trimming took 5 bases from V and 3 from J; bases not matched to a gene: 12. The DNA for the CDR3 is TGTGCCAGCAGCGCAAGTCGACACAGGGGAGACTATGGCTACACCTTC. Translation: CASSASRHRGDYGYTF.

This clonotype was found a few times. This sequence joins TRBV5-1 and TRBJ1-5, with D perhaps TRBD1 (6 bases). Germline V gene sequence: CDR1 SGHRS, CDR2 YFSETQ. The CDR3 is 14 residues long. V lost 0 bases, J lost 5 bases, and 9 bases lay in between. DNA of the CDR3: TGCGCCAGCAGCTTGGATCAGGGGCATCAGCCCCAGCATTTT. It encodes CASSLDQGHQPQHF. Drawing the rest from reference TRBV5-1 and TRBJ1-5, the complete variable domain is KAGVTQTPRYLIKTRGQQVTLSCSPISGHRSVSWYQQTPGQGLQFLFEYFSETQRNKGNFPGRFSGRQFSNSRSEMNVSTLELGDSALYLCASSLDQGHQPQHFGDGTRLSIL.

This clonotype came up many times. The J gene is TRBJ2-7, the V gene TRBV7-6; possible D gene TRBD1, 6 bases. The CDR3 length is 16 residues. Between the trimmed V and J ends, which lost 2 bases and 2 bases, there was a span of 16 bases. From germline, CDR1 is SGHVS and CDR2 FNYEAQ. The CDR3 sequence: CASSLRSGAGTYEQYF. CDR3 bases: TGTGCCAGCAGCTTACGTTCAGGGGCCGGGACCTACGAGCAGTACTTC.

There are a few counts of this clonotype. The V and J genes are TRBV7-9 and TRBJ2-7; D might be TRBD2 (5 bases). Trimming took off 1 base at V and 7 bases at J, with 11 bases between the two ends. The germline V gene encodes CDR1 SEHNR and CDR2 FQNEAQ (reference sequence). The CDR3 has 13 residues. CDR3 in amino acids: CASSLVSRGEQYV. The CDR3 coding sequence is TGTGCCAGCAGCTTAGTCTCCCGGGGTGAGCAGTACGTC.

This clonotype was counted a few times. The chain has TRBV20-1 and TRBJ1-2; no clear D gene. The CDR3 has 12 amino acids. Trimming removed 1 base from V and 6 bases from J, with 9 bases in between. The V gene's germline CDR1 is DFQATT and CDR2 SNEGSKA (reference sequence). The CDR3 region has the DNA TGCAGTGCTAGAGTGCGGGCAGATGGCTACACCTTC. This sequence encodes CSARVRADGYTF.

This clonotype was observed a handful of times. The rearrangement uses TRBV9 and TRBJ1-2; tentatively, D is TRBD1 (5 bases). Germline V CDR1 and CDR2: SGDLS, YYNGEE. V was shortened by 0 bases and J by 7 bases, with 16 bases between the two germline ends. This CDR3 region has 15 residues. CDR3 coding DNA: TGTGCCAGCAGCGTAGGGGGGGGACCGGGTGGTGGCTACACCTTC. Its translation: CASSVGGGPGGGYTF. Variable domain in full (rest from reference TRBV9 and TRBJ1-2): DSGVTQTPKHLITATGQRVTLRCSPRSGDLSVYWYQQSLDQGLQFLIQYYNGEERAKGNILERFSAQQFPDLHSELNLSSLELGDSALYFCASSVGGGPGGGYTFGSGTRLTVV.

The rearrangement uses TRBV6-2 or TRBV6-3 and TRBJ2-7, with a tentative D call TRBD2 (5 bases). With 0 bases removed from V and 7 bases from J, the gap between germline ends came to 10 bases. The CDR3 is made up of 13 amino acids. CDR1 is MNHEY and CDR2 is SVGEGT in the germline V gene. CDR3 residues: CASSYSGVGEQYF. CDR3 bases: TGTGCCAGCAGTTACTCCGGGGTGGGGGAGCAGTACTTC.

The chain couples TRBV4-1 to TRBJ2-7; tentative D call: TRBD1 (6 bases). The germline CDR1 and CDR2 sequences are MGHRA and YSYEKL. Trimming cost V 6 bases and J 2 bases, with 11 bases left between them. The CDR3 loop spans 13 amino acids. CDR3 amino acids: CASRPQGTYEQYF. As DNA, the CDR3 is TGCGCCAGCAGGCCACAGGGCACCTACGAGCAGTACTTC.

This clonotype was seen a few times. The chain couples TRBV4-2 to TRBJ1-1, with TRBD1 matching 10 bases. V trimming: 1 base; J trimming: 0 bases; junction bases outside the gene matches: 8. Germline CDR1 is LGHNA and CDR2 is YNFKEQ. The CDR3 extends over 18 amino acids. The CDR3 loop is CASSQVEGQGVMNTEAFF. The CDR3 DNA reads TGTGCCAGCAGCCAAGTTGAAGGACAGGGGGTAATGAACACTGAAGCTTTCTTT.

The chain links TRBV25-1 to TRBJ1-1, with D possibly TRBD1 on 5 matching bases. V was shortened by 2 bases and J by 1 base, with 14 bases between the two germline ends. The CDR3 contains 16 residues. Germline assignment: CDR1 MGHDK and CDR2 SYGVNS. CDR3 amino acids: CASSEIPGTGNTEAFF. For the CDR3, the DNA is TGTGCCAGCAGTGAAATCCCAGGGACTGGGAACACTGAAGCTTTCTTT. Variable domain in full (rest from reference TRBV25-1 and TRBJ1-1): EADIYQTPRYLVIGTGKKITLECSQTMGHDKMYWYQQDPGMELHLIHYSYGVNSTEKGDLSSESTVSRIRTEHFPLTLESARPSHTSQYLCASSEIPGTGNTEAFFGQGTRLTVV.

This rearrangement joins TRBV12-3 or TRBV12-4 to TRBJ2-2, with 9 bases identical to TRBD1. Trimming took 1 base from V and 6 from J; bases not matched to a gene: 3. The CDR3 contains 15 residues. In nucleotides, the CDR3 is TGTGCCAGCAGTTTAGGGGACAGGGAACCCGGGGAGCTGTTTTTT. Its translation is CASSLGDREPGELFF.

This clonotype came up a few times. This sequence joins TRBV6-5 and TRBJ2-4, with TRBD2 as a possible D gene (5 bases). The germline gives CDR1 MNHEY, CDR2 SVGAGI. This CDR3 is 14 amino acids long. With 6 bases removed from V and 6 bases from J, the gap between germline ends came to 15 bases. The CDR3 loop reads CASRAGRAGNIQYF. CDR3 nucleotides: TGTGCCAGCAGAGCTGGAAGGGCGGGAAACATTCAGTACTTC.

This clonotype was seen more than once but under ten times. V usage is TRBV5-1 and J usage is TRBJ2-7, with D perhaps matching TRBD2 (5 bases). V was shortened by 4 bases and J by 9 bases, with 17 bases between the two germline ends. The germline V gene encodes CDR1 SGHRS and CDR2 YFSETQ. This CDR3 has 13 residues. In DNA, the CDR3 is TGCGCCAGCAGCCCGGGAAACAGCGCCGGGCAGTACTTC. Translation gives CASSPGNSAGQYF.

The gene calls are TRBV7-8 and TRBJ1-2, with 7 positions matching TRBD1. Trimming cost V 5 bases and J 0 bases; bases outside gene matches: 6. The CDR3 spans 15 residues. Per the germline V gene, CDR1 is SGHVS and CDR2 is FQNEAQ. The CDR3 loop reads CASSPMGQTNYGYTF. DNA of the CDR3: TGTGCCAGCAGCCCTATGGGACAGACTAACTATGGCTACACCTTC.

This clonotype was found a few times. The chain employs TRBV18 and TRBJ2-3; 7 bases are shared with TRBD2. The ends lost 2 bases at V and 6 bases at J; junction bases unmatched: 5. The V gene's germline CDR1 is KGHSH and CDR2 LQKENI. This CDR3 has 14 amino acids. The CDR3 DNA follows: TGTGCCAGCTCACCAGCGGGGGTGGCGGATACGCAGTATTTT. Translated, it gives CASSPAGVADTQYF.

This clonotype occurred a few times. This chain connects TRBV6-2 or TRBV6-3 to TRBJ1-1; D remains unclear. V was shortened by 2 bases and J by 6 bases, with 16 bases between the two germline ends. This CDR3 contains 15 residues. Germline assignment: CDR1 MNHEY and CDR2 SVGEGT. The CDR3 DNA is TGTGCCAGCAGTTACGATTCGGGCCAGTTCGCTGAAGCTTTCTTT. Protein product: CASSYDSGQFAEAFF.

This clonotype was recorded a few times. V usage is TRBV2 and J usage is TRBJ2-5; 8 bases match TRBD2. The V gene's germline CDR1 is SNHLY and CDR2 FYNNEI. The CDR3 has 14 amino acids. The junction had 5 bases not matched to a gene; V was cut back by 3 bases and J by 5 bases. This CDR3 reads CASSDVPGGETQYF. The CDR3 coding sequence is TGTGCCAGCAGTGATGTCCCGGGGGGGGAGACCCAGTACTTC.

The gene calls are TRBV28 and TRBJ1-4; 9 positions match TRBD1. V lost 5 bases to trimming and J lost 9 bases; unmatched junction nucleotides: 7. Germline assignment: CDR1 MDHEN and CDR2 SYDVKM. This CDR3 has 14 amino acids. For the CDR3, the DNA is TGTGCCAGCAGTCTAGGACAGGGGAGGAAAAAACTGTTTTTT. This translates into CASSLGQGRKKLFF.

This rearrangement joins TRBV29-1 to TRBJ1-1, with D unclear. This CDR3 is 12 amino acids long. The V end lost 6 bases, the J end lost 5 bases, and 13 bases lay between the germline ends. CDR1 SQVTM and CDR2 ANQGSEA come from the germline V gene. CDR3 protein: CSVLVLTTEAFF. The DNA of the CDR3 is TGCAGCGTCTTAGTCCTAACGACTGAAGCTTTCTTT.

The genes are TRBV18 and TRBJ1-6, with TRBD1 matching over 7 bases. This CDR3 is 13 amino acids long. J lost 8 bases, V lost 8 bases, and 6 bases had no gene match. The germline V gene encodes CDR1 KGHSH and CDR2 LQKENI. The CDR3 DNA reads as TGTGCCAGCCAAGGGCAGGGGGATTCACCCCTCCACTTT. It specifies CASQGQGDSPLHF.